This T cell receptor (beta chain) came from a study of metastatic and nonmetastatic thyroid tumors. Looking at the study overall: Repertoires from malignant and benign thyroid patients were compared across blood and tumor or nodule tissue.

This clone was seen at least ten times. Its antigen is not known. Trimming removed 7 bases from V and 1 base from J, with 10 bases in between. This CDR3 is built from 13 residues. CDR1 and CDR2 (germline): SQVTM, ANQGSEA. TCRdb re-called clones from the PCR reads using MiXCR. The sample contains some 14,000 clones, 25% to 35% of which appear only once. Ahead of thyroid surgery, no patient had received treatment of any kind. Findings of the study overall: Compared with benign nodules, malignant thyroid tumors were reported to have significantly higher TCR beta diversity in both blood and tumor.

Sequencing used blood. The chain has TRBV29-1 and TRBJ2-2; D is perhaps TRBD2 (6 bases). This clonotype was sampled from a female donor with papillary thyroid cancer or a benign thyroid nodule (not recorded which). Some clones in this sample may be carry-over from other donors' samples. The CDR3 spells CSAGSGNTGELFF. CDR3 in DNA: TGCAGCGCCGGTAGCGGGAACACCGGGGAGCTGTTTTTT.